These 30 T cell receptor beta chains came from one sample sequenced in a study of OX40 agonist ivuxolimab in advanced cancers. The method behind the library was the immunoSEQ multiplex PCR assay. TCRdb provides this immuneACCESS table in a form limited to in-frame rearrangements. Some clones are lacking; in checked studies, under half of them reflect an unresolved V gene, and why the rest are absent is not known. The sample table lists about 36,000 clones, 74% of them with a count of one. The ten largest clones represent about 18% of the sample. The starting material was CD4+ or CD8+ T cells sorted from blood, obtained in a trial of the OX40 agonist ivuxolimab. Receptor source: an adult with an advanced solid tumor such as melanoma, head and neck, liver or kidney cancer.

J is TRBJ2-5 and V is TRBV28; D unclear. The CDR3 runs to 13 residues. Germline V gene sequence: CDR1 MDHEN, CDR2 SYDVKM. With 6 bases removed from V and 3 bases from J, the gap between germline ends came to 11 bases. The CDR3 sequence: CASSQATKETQYF. The CDR3 region has the DNA TGTGCCAGCAGCCAAGCTACAAAAGAGACCCAGTACTTC.

This clone was seen only once. V gene TRBV18 combines with J gene TRBJ2-7, with TRBD1 matching 9 bases. This CDR3 has 15 amino acids. With 0 bases clipped from V and 3 bases from J, the junction kept 3 bases outside the gene matches. Looked up from germline, CDR1 is KGHSH and CDR2 is LQKENI. DNA of the CDR3: TGTGCCAGCTCACCACCTGCGGACAGGGGCTACGAGCAGTACTTC. This sequence encodes CASSPPADRGYEQYF.

The rearrangement links TRBV6-1 to TRBJ1-5, with 8 bases lining up with TRBD1. The CDR3 has 13 amino acids. Germline V gene data show CDR1 as MNHNS and CDR2 as SASEGT. Losses at the gene ends were 8 bases for V and 11 bases for J; bases not matched to a gene: 11. This CDR3 reads CASYRTGSTSQHF. CDR3 coding DNA: TGTGCCAGCTATCGGACAGGGAGCACGTCCCAGCATTTT.

This clone has only a few counts. The rearrangement links TRBV19 to TRBJ1-5; D uncertain. Germline V gene sequence: CDR1 LNHDA, CDR2 SQIVND (reference sequence). This CDR3 is 12 amino acids long. V lost 1 base and J lost 9, with 7 bases in between. The CDR3, as DNA: TGTGCCAGTAGTATAGGAGCAGGGCCCCAGCATTTT. As protein: CASSIGAGPQHF.

In this sample, this clone turned up a few times. The J gene is TRBJ1-4, the V gene TRBV5-1, with a tentative D call TRBD1 (5 bases). V was trimmed by 0 bases and J by 0 bases, leaving 9 bases between them. Germline CDR1 SGHRS, CDR2 YFSETQ. The CDR3 runs 16 residues. The CDR3 DNA reads TGCGCCAGCAGCTTGGGCACAGGAGCAACTAATGAAAAACTGTTTTTT. Translated: CASSLGTGATNEKLFF. Supplemented by reference TRBV5-1 and TRBJ1-4, the full variable domain reads KAGVTQTPRYLIKTRGQQVTLSCSPISGHRSVSWYQQTPGQGLQFLFEYFSETQRNKGNFPGRFSGRQFSNSRSEMNVSTLELGDSALYLCASSLGTGATNEKLFFGSGTQLSVL.

The chain is built from TRBV19 and TRBJ1-4; the D gene is possibly TRBD1 (5 bases). The CDR3 has 15 amino acids. Germline assignment: CDR1 LNHDA and CDR2 SQIVND (reference sequence). The germline V and J ends were trimmed by 8 bases and 6 bases, with 19 bases remaining between them. CDR3 sequence reads: CASYSTGTGDEKLFF. DNA for the CDR3: TGTGCCAGTTATTCGACCGGGACCGGGGATGAAAAACTGTTTTTT.

This clone was seen only once. The chain uses TRBV19 and TRBJ1-5, with 9 bases aligning to TRBD1. Germline V gene sequence: CDR1 LNHDA, CDR2 SQIVND (reference sequence). The CDR3 extends over 16 amino acids. V lost 6 bases to trimming and J lost 0 bases; unmatched junction nucleotides: 6. The CDR3 nucleotides are TGTGCCAGTAGGGACAGGGGAGCTTATAGCAATCAGCCCCAGCATTTT. Translation gives CASRDRGAYSNQPQHF.

The gene calls are TRBV18 and TRBJ1-1, with D unresolved. Trimming stripped 8 bases from V and 4 bases from J, with 14 bases between. This CDR3 is built from 13 residues. The V gene's germline CDR1 is KGHSH and CDR2 LQKENI. This CDR3 is CASLRTYGTEAFF. CDR3 coding DNA: TGTGCCAGCCTTCGGACGTATGGCACTGAAGCTTTCTTT.

This clone has just a few counts. The rearrangement links TRBV10-2 to TRBJ1-4; D remains unclear. CDR1 WSHSY and CDR2 SAAADI come from the germline V gene. Trimming stripped 2 bases from V and 5 bases from J, with 21 bases between. This CDR3 has 18 amino acids. The CDR3 sequence: CASSERVPGSPPNEKLFF. The CDR3 DNA reads as TGCGCCAGCAGTGAGAGGGTTCCTGGCTCACCTCCGAATGAAAAACTGTTTTTT.

The rearrangement joins TRBV29-1 to TRBJ2-7, with a possible D match to TRBD1 (6 bases). There are 13 residues in the CDR3. Germline assignment: CDR1 SQVTM and CDR2 ANQGSEA. V lost 1 base and J lost 7, with 14 bases in between. In DNA, the CDR3 is TGCAGCGTTGAAGTTAGAACAGGGAGAGAGCAGTACTTC. It yields the protein CSVEVRTGREQYF.

CDR3 sequence: CASTRGSGTPGDTQYF. CDR3 bases: TGTGCCAGCACGAGGGGTAGCGGAACCCCGGGAGATACGCAGTATTTT. The chain employs TRBV7-9 and TRBJ2-3; a possible D gene is TRBD2 (6 bases). The germline gives CDR1 SEHNR, CDR2 FQNEAQ (reference sequence). Trimming stripped 7 bases from V and 5 bases from J, with 22 bases between. The CDR3 extends over 16 amino acids.

In DNA, the CDR3 is TGTGCCAGCAGCTTCGTGGGGGAAGATACGCAGTATTTT. Amino acids: CASSFVGEDTQYF. The chain recombines TRBV5-6 with TRBJ2-3, with D tentatively TRBD1 or TRBD2 (5 bases each). CDR1 and CDR2 from the germline V gene are SGHDT and YYEEEE. The CDR3 extends over 13 amino acids. V gave up 2 bases and J gave up 5 bases, with 9 bases separating them.

The chain joins TRBV19 to TRBJ1-1; the D gene is possibly TRBD1 (6 bases). This CDR3 spans 14 amino acids. The V gene lost 2 bases and the J gene lost 5 bases, with 12 bases spanning the gap. The germline V gene has CDR1 LNHDA and CDR2 SQIVND (reference sequence). The CDR3 spells CASSISGVGTEAFF. The CDR3 coding sequence is TGTGCCAGTAGTATATCAGGGGTAGGGACTGAAGCTTTCTTT. Combining the CDR3 with reference TRBV19 and TRBJ1-1 gives the whole variable domain DGGITQSPKYLFRKEGQNVTLSCEQNLNHDAMYWYRQDPGQGLRLIYYSQIVNDFQKGDIAEGYSVSREKKESFPLTVTSAQKNPTAFYLCASSISGVGTEAFFGQGTRLTVV.

In its sample, this clone was seen once. The V and J genes are TRBV5-4 and TRBJ1-3; 7 positions agree with TRBD1. V was pared by 4 bases and J by 3 bases, with 13 bases of the junction left unmatched. CDR3 length: 17 amino acids. In germline, CDR1 is SGHNT, CDR2 YYREEE (reference sequence). The CDR3 protein is CASSLHGGGGGGNTIYF. The CDR3 nucleotides are TGTGCCAGCAGCCTCCATGGAGGGGGCGGTGGTGGAAACACCATATATTTT. Drawing the rest from reference TRBV5-4 and TRBJ1-3, the complete variable domain is ETGVTQSPTHLIKTRGQQVTLRCSSQSGHNTVSWYQQALGQGPQFIFQYYREEENGRGNFPPRFSGLQFPNYSSELNVNALELDDSALYLCASSLHGGGGGGNTIYFGEGSWLTVV.

This chain uses TRBV6-5 with TRBJ1-4, with 8 bases aligning to TRBD1. Trimming took 5 bases from V and 8 from J; bases not matched to a gene: 4. Germline-derived CDR1 and CDR2 are MNHEY and SVGAGI. The CDR3 length is 13 residues. The CDR3 DNA follows: TGTGCCAGCAGTCAGGGGGCGCGAGAAAAACTGTTTTTT. This encodes CASSQGAREKLFF.

The chain joins TRBV30 to TRBJ2-3; 11 bases line up with TRBD2. The V gene end was trimmed by 4 bases and the J gene end by 4 bases; junction bases not matched to a gene: 7. This CDR3 is built from 15 residues. CDR1 is GTSNPN and CDR2 is SVGIG in the germline V gene (reference sequence). The CDR3 spells CAWKISGGAADTQYF. The CDR3 DNA reads TGTGCCTGGAAGATTAGCGGGGGGGCGGCAGATACGCAGTATTTT.

The CDR3 DNA sequence: TGTGCCAGCAGCGCGAGTCCGGGACAGGGGAGGAACATTCAGTACTTC. Translating it yields CASSASPGQGRNIQYF. The chain employs TRBV9 and TRBJ2-4, with 10 bases aligning to TRBD1. Germline V gives CDR1 SGDLS, CDR2 YYNGEE. The trim removed 3 bases at V and 7 bases at J, leaving 10 bases unmatched. The CDR3 is made up of 16 amino acids.

This chain joins TRBV10-3 and TRBJ2-5; tentatively, D is TRBD1 (5 bases). The germline V and J ends were trimmed by 0 bases and 2 bases, with 16 bases remaining between them. The CDR3 is made up of 17 amino acids. The germline gives CDR1 ENHRY, CDR2 SYGVKD. The CDR3 nucleotides read TGTGCCATCAGTGAGTCGGGGCCGGGCACAACACAAGAGACCCAGTACTTC. This encodes CAISESGPGTTQETQYF.

V is TRBV27 and J is TRBJ1-2; D ambiguous. The V gene lost 3 bases and the J gene lost 8 bases, with 13 bases spanning the gap. Germline V gives CDR1 MNHEY, CDR2 SMNVEV (reference sequence). The CDR3 sequence is 13 residues long. The CDR3 protein is CASSFGQVGGYTF. The CDR3 DNA reads TGTGCCAGCAGTTTCGGGCAGGTCGGGGGCTACACCTTC.

In this sample, this clone turned up once. The chain couples TRBV7-6 to TRBJ2-2; D is uncertain. In germline, CDR1 is SGHVS, CDR2 FNYEAQ. The V end lost 2 bases, the J end lost 8 bases, and 6 bases lay between the germline ends. The CDR3 loop spans 12 amino acids. The CDR3 here is CASSLWRGELFF. The CDR3 DNA is TGTGCCAGCAGCTTATGGAGAGGGGAGCTGTTTTTT. Based on the CDR3 plus reference TRBV7-6 and TRBJ2-2, the full variable domain is GAGVSQSPRYKVTKRGQDVALRCDPISGHVSLYWYRQALGQGPEFLTYFNYEAQQDKSGLPNDRFSAERPEGSISTLTIQRTEQRDSAMYRCASSLWRGELFFGEGSRLTVL.

This chain joins TRBV5-4 and TRBJ1-3; perhaps TRBD1 as D (6 bases). The V end was cut by 5 bases, the J end by 0 bases, with 15 bases between. The CDR3 extends over 16 amino acids. Germline V gives CDR1 SGHNT, CDR2 YYREEE (reference sequence). The CDR3 region has the DNA TGTGCCAGCAGATCGGGGGGGCCTAGCTCTGGAAACACCATATATTTT. It is translated as CASRSGGPSSGNTIYF.

The chain uses TRBV6-5 and TRBJ1-2; 8 bases match TRBD1. The CDR3 has 15 residues. Germline V gives CDR1 MNHEY, CDR2 SVGAGI. V lost 7 bases and J lost 4; bases outside the gene matches: 11. CDR3 DNA: TGTGCCAGCAAGGGGGAAGGGACAGGCGTCTATGGCTACACCTTC. It is translated as CASKGEGTGVYGYTF.

This clone was recorded many times. The V gene is TRBV10-2, the J gene TRBJ2-3, with D perhaps matching TRBD1 (6 bases). The germline V gene encodes CDR1 WSHSY and CDR2 SAAADI. The CDR3 runs to 14 residues. V dropped 8 bases and J dropped 2 bases, with 14 bases sitting between them. For the CDR3, the DNA is TGCGCCAGCGGGAAGAGGACAGTCACAGATACGCAGTATTTT. Protein sequence: CASGKRTVTDTQYF.

DNA for the CDR3: TGTGCCAGCAGGTTCCTCCGGGGGGTTCAAGAGACCCAGTACTTC. Residues: CASRFLRGVQETQYF. The V call is TRBV2, the J call TRBJ2-5, with 7 bases identical to TRBD2. The junction had 9 bases not matched to a gene; V was cut back by 6 bases and J by 2 bases. The CDR3 sequence is 15 residues long. Germline V gives CDR1 SNHLY, CDR2 FYNNEI. The full variable domain, its missing parts supplied by reference TRBV2 and TRBJ2-5, is EPEVTQTPSHQVTQMGQEVILRCVPISNHLYFYWYRQILGQKVEFLVSFYNNEISEKSEIFDDQFSVERPDGSNFTLKIRSTKLEDSAMYFCASRFLRGVQETQYFGPGTRLLVL.

This clone was seen only a few times. CDR3 protein: CATLSGSYEQYV. CDR3 in DNA: TGTGCCACCCTGTCGGGGTCCTACGAGCAGTACGTC. V and J are TRBV2 and TRBJ2-7, with D perhaps matching TRBD2 (5 bases). Germline V gene data show CDR1 as SNHLY and CDR2 as FYNNEI. Trimming left V 10 bases short and J 1 base short, with 11 bases between. This CDR3 region has 12 residues.

By frequency in the sample, this clone is medium-sized. J is TRBJ1-2 and V is TRBV19; TRBD1 matches at 11 bases. The V and J ends lost 10 bases and 4 bases, in that order; junction bases with no gene match: 11. CDR1 is LNHDA, CDR2 SQIVND, per germline (reference sequence). The CDR3 has 15 residues. CDR3 coding DNA: TGTGCCACGCGGACCGGGACAGGGGGATTCTATGGCTACACCTTC. Translated, it gives CATRTGTGGFYGYTF.

The chain employs TRBV6-1 and TRBJ2-1; possible D gene TRBD2, 6 bases. Germline V gives CDR1 MNHNS, CDR2 SASEGT. V was pared by 6 bases and J by 4 bases, with 13 bases between. The CDR3 is 14 residues long. CDR3 sequence reads: CASRSGWLYNEQFF. The DNA for the CDR3 is TGTGCCAGCAGAAGCGGGTGGCTGTACAATGAGCAGTTCTTC.

The rearrangement uses TRBV6-6 and TRBJ1-1; no definite D call. V lost 7 bases, J lost 6 bases, and 9 bases lay in between. Germline V lookup: CDR1 MNHNY, CDR2 SVGAGI (reference sequence). This CDR3 spans 11 amino acids. The CDR3 sequence is CASMNRPEAFF. As DNA, the CDR3 is TGTGCCAGCATGAATAGGCCTGAAGCTTTCTTT.

The chain joins TRBV6-6 to TRBJ1-1; 7 nucleotides line up with TRBD1. Germline assignment: CDR1 MNHNY and CDR2 SVGAGI (reference sequence). This CDR3 is 14 amino acids long. The trim removed 7 bases at V and 1 base at J, leaving 6 bases unmatched. CDR3 sequence: CASTDRAGNTEAFF. The DNA for the CDR3 is TGTGCCAGCACCGACAGGGCGGGGAACACTGAAGCTTTCTTT.

The chain links TRBV6-5 to TRBJ1-2; 8 positions match TRBD1. Germline V gene sequence: CDR1 MNHEY, CDR2 SVGAGI. Germline trimming cut 5 bases from V and 13 bases from J; bases unmatched to any gene: 12. The CDR3 has 13 residues. The CDR3 here is CASSTRQGLWGTF. CDR3 nucleotide sequence: TGTGCCAGCAGTACGAGACAGGGGCTCTGGGGCACCTTC.